This T cell receptor beta chain was identified in a study of cytomegalovirus exposure and HLA in healthy donors. Points from the study as a whole: Analysis was performed later, and it showed HLA-associated TCR beta chains to be more clonally expanded than equally common others.

The PCR was carried out with 60 Vbeta primers and 13 Jbeta primers. The method was immunoSEQ multiplex PCR; TCRdb's version includes in-frame clones alone and lacks a portion of them. There are just over 20,000 clones in the sample, with 22% held by the top ten. For this clone: Antigen: not known.

The CDR3 consists of 12 residues. Germline V gene data show CDR1 as SNHLY and CDR2 as FYNNEI. V was pared by 9 bases and J by 7 bases, with 16 bases between. Source material: PBMCs. This clonotype was obtained from a man in his 60s in good health and CMV-seropositive. V is TRBV2 and J is TRBJ2-7, with D perhaps TRBD1 (6 bases). CDR3 protein: CASSPQGREQYF. DNA for the CDR3: TGTGCCAGTTCCCCTCAGGGGCGTGAGCAGTACTTC. The full variable domain, its missing parts supplied by reference TRBV2 and TRBJ2-7, is EPEVTQTPSHQVTQMGQEVILRCVPISNHLYFYWYRQILGQKVEFLVSFYNNEISEKSEIFDDQFSVERPDGSNFTLKIRSTKLEDSAMYFCASSPQGREQYFGPGTRLTVT.